This TCR beta chain was sequenced in a study of T cells in Graves' hyperthyroidism and ophthalmopathy (dated by TCRdb to about 2019). Background on the whole study: Peripheral blood samples were taken at the time of initial diagnosis, prior to any treatment. Following sampling, methimazole starting at 30 mg daily was given to hyperthyroidism patients, and high-dose intravenous methylprednisolone was given to ophthalmopathy patients. To identify TCR V-J signatures that set the groups apart, the researchers used a discovery cohort of 100 or so patients, made up of 40 to 45 with Graves' ophthalmopathy and some 55 with stable Graves' hyperthyroidism. The study also compared thyroid tissue and blood T-cell repertoires from about six Graves' hyperthyroidism patients. TCR Vbeta CDR3 sequencing of roughly 140 peripheral blood samples (around 45 ophthalmopathy, about 74 hyperthyroidism and approximately 17 progressor patients) is reported in the paper. Prospective prediction of ophthalmopathy was tested in an independent validation cohort consisting of about 19 hyperthyroidism patients and over 15 patients who later progressed to ophthalmopathy. The 85 to 100 discovery patients were divided at random into training and test sets in a 7:3 ratio. The investigation overall reported the following: A model built on a 13 V-J signature distinguished ophthalmopathy from stable hyperthyroidism, reaching 85% to 90% sensitivity and around 82% specificity in cross-validation and 80%/75% in testing. No statistical method was used to fix the sample size in advance, and group allocation was not hidden from the investigators. Most expanded thyroid clonotypes (frequency above 0.001) were also detected in blood, a finding suggesting that blood repertoires may reflect thyroid immune responses. In validation, progression to ophthalmopathy was predicted by the model with 70% to 71% sensitivity and approximately 78% specificity, a median of roughly six months before onset.

Hyperthyroidism patients were newly diagnosed, had a disease duration of under 2 months, and were aged 18 to 65 years. The study excluded patients with uncontrolled infections, other autoimmune diseases, pregnancy or lactation. Diagnoses were based on clinical symptoms, serum thyroxine and TRAb, thyroid ultrasound and orbital computed tomography. For progressor patients, blood was drawn at the first diagnosis of hyperthyroidism, before any ophthalmopathy symptoms had appeared. PBMCs were separated from roughly 10 ml of fresh peripheral blood using Ficoll-Paque density gradient centrifugation. Progressor patients were first diagnosed with Graves' hyperthyroidism and then developed ophthalmopathy during follow-up. Total RNA was extracted with Trizol reagent, and quality was checked on an Agilent 2100 Bioanalyzer. The TCR beta CDR3 regions were amplified from the RNA transcripts. The first round of RT-PCR for the TCR CDR3 was performed with the HTBI primer set and the Qiagen OneStep RT-PCR kit. A second multiplex PCR round built the libraries, followed by size selection and purification. The libraries were sequenced on an Illumina HiSeq2000 using paired-end 100 bp reads. Processing in the source paper ran as follows. SOAPnuke was used to process the raw data, throwing out any read that contained adapters or uncalled bases, had a mean Phred below 15, or lacked an exact constant-primer or identifier match. COPE v1.2.5 was used to merge high-quality paired reads, and clonotypes were defined as unique nucleotide sequences. MiTCR v1.1 was used to align the clonotypes against IMGT TRBV, TRBD and TRBJ reference segments. Only V-J combinations with frequency above 0.0001, covering about 99% of repertoires, were analysed. The TCS score was defined as the ratio of F50 (clonal expansion) to E x V (chaos), calculated using BLOSUM62-based TCRdist between CDR3 peptides within each V-J. Welch's t-statistics and random forest reduced roughly 500 V-J features to about 13, which were used in a naive Bayes classifier (R e1071). TCRdb ran its own pipeline on the public reads, namely fastp trimming at Q25 and MiXCR clone calling, and kept in-frame beta chains. Rows are unified per CDR3 protein, each entry keeping the most common DNA and genes. TCRdb assigned the V and J calls; the authors' analysis was not used. The table for this sample lists roughly 260,000 distinct CDR3 sequences; roughly 15% of them were counted only once. Of the sample, roughly 13% falls within the top ten clones.

This clonotype was seen many times. Its target antigen remains unknown. No much larger clonotype is one base removed from it; base qualities were not supplied. Reading the germline V gene gives CDR1 SGHRS and CDR2 YFSETQ. The cysteine opens and the phenylalanine closes a CDR3 of 21 amino acids. The CDR3 DNA has 63 bases and is translated from base 1. Trimming accounts for 0 bases at V and 0 bases at J, while the number of junction bases matched to no gene is 13. Specimen: blood. Here the chain combines TRBV5-1 and TRBJ2-1, and TRBD2 matches 12 of the central bases. The sequence derives from a woman aged 40 to 50 with Graves' hyperthyroidism that later progressed to Graves' ophthalmopathy. The base sequence is TGCGCCAGCAGCTTGGCTAGCGGGAGGGTCCTGAGAAATAGCTCCTACAATGAGCAGTTCTTC. Its amino acids are CASSLASGRVLRNSSYNEQFF.